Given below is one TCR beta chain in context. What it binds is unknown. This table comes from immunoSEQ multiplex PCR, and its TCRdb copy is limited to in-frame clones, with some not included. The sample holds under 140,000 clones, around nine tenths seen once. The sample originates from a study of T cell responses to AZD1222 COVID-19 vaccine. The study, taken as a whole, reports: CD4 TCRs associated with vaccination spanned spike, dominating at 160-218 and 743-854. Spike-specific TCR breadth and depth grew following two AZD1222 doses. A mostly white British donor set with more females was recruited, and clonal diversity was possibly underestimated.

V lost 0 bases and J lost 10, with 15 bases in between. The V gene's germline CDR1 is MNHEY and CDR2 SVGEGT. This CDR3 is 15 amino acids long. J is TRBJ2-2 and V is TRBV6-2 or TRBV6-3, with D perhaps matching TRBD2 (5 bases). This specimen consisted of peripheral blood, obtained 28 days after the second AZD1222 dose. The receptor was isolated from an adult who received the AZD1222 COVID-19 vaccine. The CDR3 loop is CASSYSKTGSEELFF. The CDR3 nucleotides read TGTGCCAGCAGTTACTCGAAAACGGGGTCCGAGGAGCTGTTTTTT.